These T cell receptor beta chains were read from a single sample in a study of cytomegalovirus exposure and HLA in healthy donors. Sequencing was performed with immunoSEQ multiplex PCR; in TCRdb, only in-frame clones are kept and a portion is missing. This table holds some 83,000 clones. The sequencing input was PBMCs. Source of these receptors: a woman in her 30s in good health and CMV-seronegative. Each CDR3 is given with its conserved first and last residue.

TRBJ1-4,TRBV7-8,CASSPKPLQGTLFF
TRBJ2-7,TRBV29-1,CSVRTGEGSYEQYF
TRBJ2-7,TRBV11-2,CASSSIAGSSYEQYF
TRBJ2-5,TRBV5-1,CASSLAPGNQETQYF
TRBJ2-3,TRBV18,CASSPTSGTSTDTQYF
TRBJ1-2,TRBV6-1,CASREDRADYGYTF
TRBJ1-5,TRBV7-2,CASSLVAGFSNQPQHF
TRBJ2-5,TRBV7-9,CASSNQDSQETQYF
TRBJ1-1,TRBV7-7,CASSLTENTEAFF
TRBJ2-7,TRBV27,CASSPSGGAYEQYF
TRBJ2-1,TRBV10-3,CAISELGTDNNEQFF
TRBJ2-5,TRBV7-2,CASSHGSPETQYF
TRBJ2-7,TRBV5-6,CASSLAGGGTASYEQYF
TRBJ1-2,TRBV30,CAWTLTGGVGYTF
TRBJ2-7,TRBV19,CASRRTGGAYEQYF
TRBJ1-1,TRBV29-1,CSVEGTGGDDTEAFF
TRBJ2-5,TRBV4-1,CASSHRGTGYQETQYF
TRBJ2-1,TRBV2,CASSWTGNEQFF
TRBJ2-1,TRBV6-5,CASSYSWTPYNEQFF
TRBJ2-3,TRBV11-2,CASSPRGQQTDTQYF
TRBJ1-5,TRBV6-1,CASSGAGNNQPQHF
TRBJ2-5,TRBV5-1,CASSPDIQETQYF